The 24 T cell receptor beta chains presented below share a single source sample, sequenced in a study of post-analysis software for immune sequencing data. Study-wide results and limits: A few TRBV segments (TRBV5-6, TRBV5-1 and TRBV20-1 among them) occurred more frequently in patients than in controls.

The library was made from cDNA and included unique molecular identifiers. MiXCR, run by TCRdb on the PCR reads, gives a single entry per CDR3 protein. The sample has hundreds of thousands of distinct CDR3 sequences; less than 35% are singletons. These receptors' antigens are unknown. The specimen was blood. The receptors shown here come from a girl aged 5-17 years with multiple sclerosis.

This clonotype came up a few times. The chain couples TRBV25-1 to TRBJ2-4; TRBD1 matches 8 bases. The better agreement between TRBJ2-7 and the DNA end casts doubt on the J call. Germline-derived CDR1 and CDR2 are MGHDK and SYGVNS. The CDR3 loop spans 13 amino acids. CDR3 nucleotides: TGTGCCAGCAGTAGACAGGGGAGCGACGAGCAGTACTTC. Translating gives CASSRQGSDEQYF.

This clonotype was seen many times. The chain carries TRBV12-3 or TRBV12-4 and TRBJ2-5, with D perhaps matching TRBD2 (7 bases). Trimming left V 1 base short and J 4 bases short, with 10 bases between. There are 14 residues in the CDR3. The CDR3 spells CASSLGGGVETQYF. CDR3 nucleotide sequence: TGTGCCAGCAGTTTAGGAGGGGGGGTAGAGACCCAGTACTTC.

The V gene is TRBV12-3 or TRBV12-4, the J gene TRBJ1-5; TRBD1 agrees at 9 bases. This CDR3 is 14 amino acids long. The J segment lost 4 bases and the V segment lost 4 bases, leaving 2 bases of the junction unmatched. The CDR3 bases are TGTGCCAGCAGTTCGACAGGGGGGAATCAGCCCCAGCATTTT. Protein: CASSSTGGNQPQHF.

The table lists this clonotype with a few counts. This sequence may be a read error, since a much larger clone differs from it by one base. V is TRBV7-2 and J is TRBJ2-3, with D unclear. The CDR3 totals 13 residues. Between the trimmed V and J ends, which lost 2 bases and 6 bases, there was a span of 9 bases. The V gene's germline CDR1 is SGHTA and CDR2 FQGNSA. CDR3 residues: CASSLLSMDTQYF. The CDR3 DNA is TGTGCCAGCAGCTTACTGTCCATGGATACGCAGTATTTT. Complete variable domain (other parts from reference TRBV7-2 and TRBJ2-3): GAGVSQSPSNKVTEKGKDVELRCDPISGHTALYWYRQSLGQGLEFLIYFQGNSAPDKSGLPSDRFSAERTGGSVSTLTIQRTQQEDSAVYLCASSLLSMDTQYFGPGTRLTVL.

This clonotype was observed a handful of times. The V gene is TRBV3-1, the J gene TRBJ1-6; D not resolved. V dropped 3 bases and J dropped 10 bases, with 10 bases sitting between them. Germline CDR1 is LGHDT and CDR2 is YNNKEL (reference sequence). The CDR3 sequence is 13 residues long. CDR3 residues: CASSQVERSPLHF. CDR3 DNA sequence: TGTGCCAGCAGCCAGGTCGAGCGGTCACCCCTCCACTTT.

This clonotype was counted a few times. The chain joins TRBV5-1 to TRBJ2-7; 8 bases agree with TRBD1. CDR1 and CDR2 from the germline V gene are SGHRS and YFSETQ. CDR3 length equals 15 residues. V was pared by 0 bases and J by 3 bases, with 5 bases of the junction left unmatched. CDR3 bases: TGCGCCAGCAGCTTGGGCCAGGGGGCGATCTACGAGCAGTACTTC. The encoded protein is CASSLGQGAIYEQYF.

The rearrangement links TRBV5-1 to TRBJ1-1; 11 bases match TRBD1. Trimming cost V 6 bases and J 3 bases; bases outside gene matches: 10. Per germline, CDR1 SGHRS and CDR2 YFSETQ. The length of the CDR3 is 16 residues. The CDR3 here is CASTYGQGAQDTEAFF. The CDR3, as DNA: TGCGCCAGCACCTACGGACAGGGGGCGCAGGACACTGAAGCTTTCTTT.

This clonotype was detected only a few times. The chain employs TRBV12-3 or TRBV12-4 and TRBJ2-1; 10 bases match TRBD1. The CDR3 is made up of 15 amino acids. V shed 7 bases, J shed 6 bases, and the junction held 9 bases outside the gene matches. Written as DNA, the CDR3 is TGTGCCAGCAATCCCGGGACAGGGGCGGGCAATGAGCAGTTCTTC. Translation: CASNPGTGAGNEQFF.

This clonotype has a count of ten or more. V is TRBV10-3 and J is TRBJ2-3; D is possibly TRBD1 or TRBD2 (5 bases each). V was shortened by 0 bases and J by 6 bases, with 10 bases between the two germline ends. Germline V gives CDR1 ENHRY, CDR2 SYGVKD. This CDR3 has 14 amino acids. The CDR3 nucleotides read TGTGCCATCAGTGAGTCGACTGAGGGGGATACGCAGTATTTT. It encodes CAISESTEGDTQYF.

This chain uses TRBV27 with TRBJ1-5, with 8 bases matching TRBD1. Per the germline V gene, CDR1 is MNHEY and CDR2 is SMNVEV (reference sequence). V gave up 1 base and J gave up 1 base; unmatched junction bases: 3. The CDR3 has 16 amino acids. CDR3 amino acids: CASSLYQGASNQPQHF. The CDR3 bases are TGTGCCAGCAGTTTATATCAGGGGGCAAGCAATCAGCCCCAGCATTTT.

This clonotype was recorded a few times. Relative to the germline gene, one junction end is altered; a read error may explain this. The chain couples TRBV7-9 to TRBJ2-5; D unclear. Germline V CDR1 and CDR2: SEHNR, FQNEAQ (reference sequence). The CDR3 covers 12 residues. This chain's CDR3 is CAGSPNTETQYF. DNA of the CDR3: TGTGCCGGCAGCCCAAACACAGAGACCCAGTACTTC.

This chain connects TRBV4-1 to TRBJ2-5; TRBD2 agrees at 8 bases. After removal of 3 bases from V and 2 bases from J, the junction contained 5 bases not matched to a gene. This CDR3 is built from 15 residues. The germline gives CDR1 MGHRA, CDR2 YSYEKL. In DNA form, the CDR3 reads TGCGCCAGCAGCCACGACCCGGGGGGGCAAGAGACCCAGTACTTC. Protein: CASSHDPGGQETQYF.

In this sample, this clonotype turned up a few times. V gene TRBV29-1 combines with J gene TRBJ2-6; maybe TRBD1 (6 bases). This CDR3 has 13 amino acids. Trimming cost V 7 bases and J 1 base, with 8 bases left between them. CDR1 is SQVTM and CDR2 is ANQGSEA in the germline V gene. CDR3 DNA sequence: TGCAGCGGACAGGAGTCTGGGGCCAACGTCCTGACTTTC. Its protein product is CSGQESGANVLTF.

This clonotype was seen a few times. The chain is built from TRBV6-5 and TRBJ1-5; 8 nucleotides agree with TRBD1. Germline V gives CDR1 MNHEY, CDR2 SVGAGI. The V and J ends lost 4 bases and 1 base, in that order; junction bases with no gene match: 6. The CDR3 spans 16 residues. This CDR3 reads CASSSSGGASNQPQHF. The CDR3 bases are TGTGCCAGCAGTTCTTCAGGGGGCGCGAGCAATCAGCCCCAGCATTTT.

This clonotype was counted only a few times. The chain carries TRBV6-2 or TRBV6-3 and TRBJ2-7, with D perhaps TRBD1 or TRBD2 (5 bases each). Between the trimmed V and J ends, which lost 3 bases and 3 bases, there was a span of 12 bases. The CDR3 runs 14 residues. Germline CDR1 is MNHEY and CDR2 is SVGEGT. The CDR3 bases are TGTGCCAGCAGTTATGGGGGATCCTTCTACGAGCAGTACTTC. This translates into CASSYGGSFYEQYF.

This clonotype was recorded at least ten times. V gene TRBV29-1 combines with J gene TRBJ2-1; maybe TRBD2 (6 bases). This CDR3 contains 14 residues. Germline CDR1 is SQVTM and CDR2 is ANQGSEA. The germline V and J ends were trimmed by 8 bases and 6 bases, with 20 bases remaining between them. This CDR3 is CSPLAAGPLNEQFF. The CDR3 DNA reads TGCAGCCCCCTTGCGGCGGGGCCCCTCAATGAGCAGTTCTTC.

The CDR3 DNA is TGTGCCAGCAGTCCCATGGTTTCGGGGGAGACCCAGTACTTC. Amino acids: CASSPMVSGETQYF. V and J are TRBV27 and TRBJ2-7; TRBD2 is a possible D gene (5 bases). Judging by the DNA end, TRBJ2-5 fits better; the J call may be wrong. Germline V lookup: CDR1 MNHEY, CDR2 SMNVEV (reference sequence). This CDR3 has 14 residues.

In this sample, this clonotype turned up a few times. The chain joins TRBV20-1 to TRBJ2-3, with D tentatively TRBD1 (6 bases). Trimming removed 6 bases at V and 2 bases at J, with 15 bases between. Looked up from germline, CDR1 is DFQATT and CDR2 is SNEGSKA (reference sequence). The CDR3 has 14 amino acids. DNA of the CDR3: TGCAGTGCCAGGGGCCTTTGGCACACAGATACGCAGTATTTT. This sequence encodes CSARGLWHTDTQYF.

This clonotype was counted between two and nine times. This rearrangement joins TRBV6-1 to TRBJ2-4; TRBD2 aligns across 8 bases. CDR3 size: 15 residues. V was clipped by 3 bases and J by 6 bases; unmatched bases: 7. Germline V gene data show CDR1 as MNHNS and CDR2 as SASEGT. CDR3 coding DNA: TGTGCCAGCAGTGAGGCGCCGGGACTAGGAAACATTCAGTACTTC. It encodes CASSEAPGLGNIQYF.

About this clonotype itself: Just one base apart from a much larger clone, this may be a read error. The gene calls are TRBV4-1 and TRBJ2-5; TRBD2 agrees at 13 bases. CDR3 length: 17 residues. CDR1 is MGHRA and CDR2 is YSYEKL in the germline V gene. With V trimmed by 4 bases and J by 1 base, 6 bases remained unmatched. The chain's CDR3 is CASSRTSGGRGQETQYF. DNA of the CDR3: TGCGCCAGCAGCCGGACTAGCGGGGGTAGGGGCCAAGAGACCCAGTACTTC.

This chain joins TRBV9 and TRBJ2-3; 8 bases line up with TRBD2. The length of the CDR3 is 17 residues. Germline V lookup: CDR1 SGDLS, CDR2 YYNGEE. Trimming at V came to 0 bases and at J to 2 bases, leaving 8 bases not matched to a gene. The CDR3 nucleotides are TGTGCCAGCAGCGTAGCTGGTAGCGGGGCGATCACAGATACGCAGTATTTT. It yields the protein CASSVAGSGAITDTQYF.

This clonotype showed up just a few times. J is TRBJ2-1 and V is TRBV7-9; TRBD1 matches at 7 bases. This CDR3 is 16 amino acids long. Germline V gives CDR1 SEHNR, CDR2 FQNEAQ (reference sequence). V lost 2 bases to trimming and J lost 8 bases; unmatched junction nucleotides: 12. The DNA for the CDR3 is TGTGCCAGCAGCTTACGACAGGGTATGATCGCGGATGAGCAGTTCTTC. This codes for CASSLRQGMIADEQFF.

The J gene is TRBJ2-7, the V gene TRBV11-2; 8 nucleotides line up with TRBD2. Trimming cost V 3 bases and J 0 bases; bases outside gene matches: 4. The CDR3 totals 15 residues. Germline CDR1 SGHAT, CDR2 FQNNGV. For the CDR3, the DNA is TGTGCCAGCAGCTTCGGACGGGGGGGCTCCTACGAGCAGTACTTC. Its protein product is CASSFGRGGSYEQYF.

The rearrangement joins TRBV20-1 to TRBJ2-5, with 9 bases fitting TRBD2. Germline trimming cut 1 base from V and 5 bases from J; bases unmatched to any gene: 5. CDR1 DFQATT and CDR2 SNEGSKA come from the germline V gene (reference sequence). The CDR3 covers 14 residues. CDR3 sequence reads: CSARGLAGLETQYF. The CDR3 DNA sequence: TGCAGTGCTAGAGGGCTAGCGGGGCTCGAGACCCAGTACTTC.